This T cell receptor (beta chain) was captured in a study of post-analysis software for immune sequencing data. Broader study findings: F-measure co-clustering was strong for batch-matched samples. There were a few TRBV segments more frequent in patients than controls, and TRBV5-6, TRBV5-1 and TRBV20-1 were among them. Diversity measured as normalized Chao1 was significantly lower in multiple sclerosis patients than in controls.

Unique molecular identifiers were carried by the TCR beta cDNA libraries. TCRdb called the PCR reads again in MiXCR, with one record for every CDR3 protein. The data hold fewer than 850,000 distinct CDR3 sequences, with 25% to 30% observed a single time. As for this clonotype: Its antigen is as yet unknown.

Germline CDR1 SGHVS, CDR2 FQNEAQ. V was cut by 1 base and J by 9 bases, with 10 bases left in between. CDR3 length equals 13 residues. The chain recombines TRBV7-8 with TRBJ1-5; a possible D gene is TRBD1 (5 bases). Specimen: blood. The TCR sequence derives from a girl aged 5-17 years with multiple sclerosis. CDR3 in amino acids: CASSLGAGGPQHF. The CDR3 coding sequence is TGTGCCAGCAGCTTAGGGGCCGGGGGGCCCCAGCATTTT.